This T cell receptor beta chain stems from a study of CD8+CD57+ T cells in acquired aplastic anemia. Study results and caveats: Patients and controls were not found to differ significantly in CD8+ Simpson's diversity.

In patients chosen for sequencing, flow cytometry had shown CD8+CD57+ cell expansion. This CDR3 contains 15 residues. Germline assignment: CDR1 SGHTA and CDR2 FQGNSA. With V trimmed by 5 bases and J by 7 bases, 10 bases remained unmatched. CDR3 and TCR beta VDJ profiling relied on a genomic DNA template. TCRdb recomputed calls from the reads with MiXCR, one row per CDR3 protein. The sample records about 150,000 distinct CDR3 sequences, about 54% being singletons. In its sample, this clonotype was seen many times. Its antigen is not known. This chain connects TRBV7-2 to TRBJ2-4; 8 positions agree with TRBD1. Sample: sorted CD4+, CD8+, or CD8+CD57+ T cells (not recorded which) from PBMCs. This TCR derives from a human donor with aplastic anemia. CDR3 sequence: CASSARRDRMNIQYF. CDR3 nucleotide sequence: TGTGCCAGCAGCGCACGCCGGGACAGGATGAACATTCAGTACTTC.